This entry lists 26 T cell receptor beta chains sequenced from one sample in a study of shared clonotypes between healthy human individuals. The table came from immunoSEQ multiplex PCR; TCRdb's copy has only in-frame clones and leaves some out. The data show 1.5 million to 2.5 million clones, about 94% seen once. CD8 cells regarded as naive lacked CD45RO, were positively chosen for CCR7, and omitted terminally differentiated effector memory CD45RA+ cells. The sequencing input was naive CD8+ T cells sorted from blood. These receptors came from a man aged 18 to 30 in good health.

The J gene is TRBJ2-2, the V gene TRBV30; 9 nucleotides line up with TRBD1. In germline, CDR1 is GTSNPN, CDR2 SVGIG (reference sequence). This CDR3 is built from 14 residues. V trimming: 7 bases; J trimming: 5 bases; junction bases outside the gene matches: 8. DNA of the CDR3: TGTGCCTACGACAGGGGGGTCGGAACCGGGGAGCTGTTTTTT. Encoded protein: CAYDRGVGTGELFF.

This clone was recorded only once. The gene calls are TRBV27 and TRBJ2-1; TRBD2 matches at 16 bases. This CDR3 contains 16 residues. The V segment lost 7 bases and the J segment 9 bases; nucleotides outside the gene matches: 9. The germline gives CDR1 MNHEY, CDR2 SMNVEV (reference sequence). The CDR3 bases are TGTGCCAGCACCCCCGGGACTAGCGGGGGGGCAGCTGAGCAGTTCTTC. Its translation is CASTPGTSGGAAEQFF.

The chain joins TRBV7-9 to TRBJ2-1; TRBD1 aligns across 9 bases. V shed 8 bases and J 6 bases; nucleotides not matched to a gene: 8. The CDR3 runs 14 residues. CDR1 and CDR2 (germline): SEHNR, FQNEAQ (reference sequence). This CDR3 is CASGADRGANEQFF. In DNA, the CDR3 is TGTGCCAGCGGGGCGGACAGGGGTGCCAATGAGCAGTTCTTC.

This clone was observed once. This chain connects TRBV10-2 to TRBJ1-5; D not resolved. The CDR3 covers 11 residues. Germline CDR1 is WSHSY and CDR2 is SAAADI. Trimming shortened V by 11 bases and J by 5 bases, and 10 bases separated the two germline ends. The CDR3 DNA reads TGCGCCCTGACTCGGGATCAGCCCCAGCATTTT. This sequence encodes CALTRDQPQHF.

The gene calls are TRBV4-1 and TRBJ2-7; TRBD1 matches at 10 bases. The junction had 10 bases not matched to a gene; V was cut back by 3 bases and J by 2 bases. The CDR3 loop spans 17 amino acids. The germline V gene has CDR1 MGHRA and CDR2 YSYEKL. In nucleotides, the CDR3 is TGCGCCAGCAGCCACACCTACGGGACAGGGGACACCTACGAGCAGTACTTC. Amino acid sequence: CASSHTYGTGDTYEQYF.

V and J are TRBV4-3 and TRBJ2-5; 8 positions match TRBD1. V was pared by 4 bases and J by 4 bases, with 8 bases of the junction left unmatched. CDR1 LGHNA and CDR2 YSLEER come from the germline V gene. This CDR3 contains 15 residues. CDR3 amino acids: CASSLGQGTSETQYF. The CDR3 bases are TGCGCCAGCAGCCTCGGACAGGGCACTTCAGAGACCCAGTACTTC.

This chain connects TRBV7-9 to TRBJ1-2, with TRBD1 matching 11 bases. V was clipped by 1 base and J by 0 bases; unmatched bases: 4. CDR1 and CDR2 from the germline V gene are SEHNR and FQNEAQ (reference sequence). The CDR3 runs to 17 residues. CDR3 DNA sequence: TGTGCCAGCAGCTTAGTGGGACAGGGGGTTGCTAACTATGGCTACACCTTC. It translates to CASSLVGQGVANYGYTF.

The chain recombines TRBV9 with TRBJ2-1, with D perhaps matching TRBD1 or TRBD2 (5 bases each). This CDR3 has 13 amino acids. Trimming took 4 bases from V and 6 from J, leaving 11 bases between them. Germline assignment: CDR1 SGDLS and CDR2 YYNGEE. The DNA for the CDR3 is TGTGCCAGCAGCTTCAGTGGGGGCAATGAGCAGTTCTTC. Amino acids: CASSFSGGNEQFF.

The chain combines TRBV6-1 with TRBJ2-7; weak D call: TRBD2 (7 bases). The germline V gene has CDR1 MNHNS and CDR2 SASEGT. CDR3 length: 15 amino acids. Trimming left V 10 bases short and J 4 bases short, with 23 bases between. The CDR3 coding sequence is TGTGCCACCCATGAATTCCGGGGAGGGGGGTACGAGCAGTACTTC. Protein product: CATHEFRGGGYEQYF.

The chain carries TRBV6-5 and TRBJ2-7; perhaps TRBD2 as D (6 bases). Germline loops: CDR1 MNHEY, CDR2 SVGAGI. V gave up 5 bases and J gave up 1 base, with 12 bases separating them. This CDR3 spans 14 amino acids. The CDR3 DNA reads TGTGCCAGCAGTCCCGCGGCGGGATCCTACGAGCAGTACTTC. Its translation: CASSPAAGSYEQYF.

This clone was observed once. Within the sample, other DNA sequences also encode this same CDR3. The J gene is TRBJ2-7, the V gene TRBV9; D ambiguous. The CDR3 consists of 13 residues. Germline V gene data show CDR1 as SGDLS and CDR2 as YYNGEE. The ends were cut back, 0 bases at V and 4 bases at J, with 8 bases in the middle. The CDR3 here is CASSVALGYEQYF. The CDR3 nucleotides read TGTGCCAGCAGCGTAGCCTTAGGGTACGAGCAGTACTTC. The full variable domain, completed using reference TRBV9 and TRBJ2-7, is DSGVTQTPKHLITATGQRVTLRCSPRSGDLSVYWYQQSLDQGLQFLIQYYNGEERAKGNILERFSAQQFPDLHSELNLSSLELGDSALYFCASSVALGYEQYFGPGTRLTVT.

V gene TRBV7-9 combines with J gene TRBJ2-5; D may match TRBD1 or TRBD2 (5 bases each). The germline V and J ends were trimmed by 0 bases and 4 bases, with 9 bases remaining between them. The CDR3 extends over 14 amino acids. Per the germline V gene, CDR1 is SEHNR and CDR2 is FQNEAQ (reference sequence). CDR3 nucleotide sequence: TGTGCCAGCAGCTTAGCCGGGACGATAGAGACCCAGTACTTC. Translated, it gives CASSLAGTIETQYF.

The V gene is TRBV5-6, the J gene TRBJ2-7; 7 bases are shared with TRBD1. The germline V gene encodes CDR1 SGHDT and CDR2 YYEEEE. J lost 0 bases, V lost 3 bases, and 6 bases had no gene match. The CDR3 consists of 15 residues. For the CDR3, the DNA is TGTGCCAGCAGCTGGGGGACAGTTACCTCCTACGAGCAGTACTTC. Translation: CASSWGTVTSYEQYF.

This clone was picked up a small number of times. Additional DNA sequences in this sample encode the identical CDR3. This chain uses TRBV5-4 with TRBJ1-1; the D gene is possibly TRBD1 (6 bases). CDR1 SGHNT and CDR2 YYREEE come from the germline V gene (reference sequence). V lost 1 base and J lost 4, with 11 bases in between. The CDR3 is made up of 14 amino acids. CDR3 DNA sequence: TGTGCCAGCAGCTTGTGGGGGGCGGGCACTGAAGCTTTCTTT. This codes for CASSLWGAGTEAFF.

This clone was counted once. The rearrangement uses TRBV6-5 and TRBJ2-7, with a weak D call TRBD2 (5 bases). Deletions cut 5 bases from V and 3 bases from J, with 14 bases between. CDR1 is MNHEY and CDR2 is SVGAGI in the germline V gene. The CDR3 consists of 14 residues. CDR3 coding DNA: TGTGCCAGCAGTCAAACAGCGGTGGGCTACGAGCAGTACTTC. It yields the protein CASSQTAVGYEQYF.

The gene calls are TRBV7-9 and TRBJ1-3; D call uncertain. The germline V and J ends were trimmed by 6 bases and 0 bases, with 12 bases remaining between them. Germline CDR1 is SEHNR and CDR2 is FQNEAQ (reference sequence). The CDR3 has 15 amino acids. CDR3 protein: CASSPDGSSGNTIYF. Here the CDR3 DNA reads TGTGCCAGCAGTCCCGACGGCTCCTCTGGAAACACCATATATTTT.

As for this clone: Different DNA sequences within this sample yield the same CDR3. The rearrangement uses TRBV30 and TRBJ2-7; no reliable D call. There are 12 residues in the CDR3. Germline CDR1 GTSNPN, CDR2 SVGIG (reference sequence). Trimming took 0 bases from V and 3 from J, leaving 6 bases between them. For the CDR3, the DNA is TGTGCCTGGAGTGTATGGGGCTACGAGCAGTACTTC. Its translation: CAWSVWGYEQYF.

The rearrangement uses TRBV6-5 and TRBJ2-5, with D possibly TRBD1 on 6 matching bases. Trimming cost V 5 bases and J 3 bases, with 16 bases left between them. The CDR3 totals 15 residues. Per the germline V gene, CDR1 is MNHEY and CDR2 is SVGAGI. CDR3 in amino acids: CASSNRGQNEETQYF. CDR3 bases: TGTGCCAGCAGTAACCGAGGACAGAACGAAGAGACCCAGTACTTC.

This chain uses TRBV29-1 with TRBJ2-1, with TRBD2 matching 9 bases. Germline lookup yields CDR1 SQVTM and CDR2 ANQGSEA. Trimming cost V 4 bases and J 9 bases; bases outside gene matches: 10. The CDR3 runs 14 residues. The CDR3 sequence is CSVAASGNWGEQFF. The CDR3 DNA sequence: TGCAGCGTTGCGGCTAGCGGGAATTGGGGTGAGCAGTTCTTC.

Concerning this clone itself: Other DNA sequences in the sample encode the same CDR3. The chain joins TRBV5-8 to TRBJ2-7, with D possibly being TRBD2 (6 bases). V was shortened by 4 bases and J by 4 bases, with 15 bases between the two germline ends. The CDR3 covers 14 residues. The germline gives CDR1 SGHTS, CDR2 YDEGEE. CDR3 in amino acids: CASSLGTPSYEQYF. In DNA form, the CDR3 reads TGTGCCAGCAGCCTGGGGACTCCCTCGTACGAGCAGTACTTC.

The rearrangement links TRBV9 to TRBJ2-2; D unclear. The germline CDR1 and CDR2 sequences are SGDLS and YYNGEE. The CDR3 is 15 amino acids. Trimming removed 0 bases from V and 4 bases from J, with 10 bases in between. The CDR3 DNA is TGTGCCAGCAGCGTAGAAGGTCCATCCACCGGGGAGCTGTTTTTT. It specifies CASSVEGPSTGELFF.

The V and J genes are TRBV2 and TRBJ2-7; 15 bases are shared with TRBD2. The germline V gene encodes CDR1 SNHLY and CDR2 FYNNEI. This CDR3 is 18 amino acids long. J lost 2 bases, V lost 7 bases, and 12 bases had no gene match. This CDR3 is CASTPGLAGGIAPYEQYF. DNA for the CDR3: TGTGCCAGCACTCCGGGACTAGCGGGGGGAATCGCTCCCTACGAGCAGTACTTC.

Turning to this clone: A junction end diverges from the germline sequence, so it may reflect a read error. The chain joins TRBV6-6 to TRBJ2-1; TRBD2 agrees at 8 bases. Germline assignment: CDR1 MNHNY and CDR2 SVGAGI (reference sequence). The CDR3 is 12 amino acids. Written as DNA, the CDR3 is TGTGCCAGCAGTTCGTCAGCGGGAGTAGGAATCTTC. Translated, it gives CASSSSAGVGIF.

The DNA of the CDR3 is TGTGCCAGCAGGGTAGGGGTCAGCTACGAGCAGTACTTC. It encodes CASRVGVSYEQYF. The chain has TRBV6-5 and TRBJ2-7, with a tentative D call TRBD1 (5 bases). V shed 6 bases and J shed 3 bases, with 12 bases lying between them. Germline V gene data show CDR1 as MNHEY and CDR2 as SVGAGI. There are 13 residues in the CDR3.

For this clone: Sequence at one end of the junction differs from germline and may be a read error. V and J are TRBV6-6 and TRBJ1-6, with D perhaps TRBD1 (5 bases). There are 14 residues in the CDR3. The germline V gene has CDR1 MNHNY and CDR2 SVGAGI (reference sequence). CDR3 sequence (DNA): TGTGCCAGCAGCACCGGGACCTACAATTCACCCCTCCACTTT. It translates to CASSTGTYNSPLHF.

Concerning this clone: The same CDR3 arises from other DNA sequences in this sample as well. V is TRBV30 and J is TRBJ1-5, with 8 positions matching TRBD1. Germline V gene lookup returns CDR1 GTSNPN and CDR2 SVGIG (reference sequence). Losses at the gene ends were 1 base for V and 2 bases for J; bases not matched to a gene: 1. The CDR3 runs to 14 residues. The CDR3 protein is CAWSEGQGNQPQHF. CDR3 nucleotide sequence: TGTGCCTGGAGTGAGGGACAGGGCAATCAGCCCCAGCATTTT.